This TCR beta chain was identified during a study of cytomegalovirus exposure and HLA in healthy donors. Findings of the study overall: The study had only CMV serostatus as immune exposure information.

Researchers ran the PCR with 60 Vbeta and 13 Jbeta primers. TCRdb keeps only in-frame clones here, not all; method: immunoSEQ multiplex PCR. The data contain about 120,000 clones, 81% of them singletons. The CDR3 contains 11 residues. The germline V gene encodes CDR1 SEHNR and CDR2 FQNEAQ (reference sequence). Notes on this clone: Antigen: not known. At one end, the junction sequence differs from germline, possibly due to a read error.

The clonotype comes from a woman aged 25 to 45 in good health and CMV-seronegative. The sample was PBMCs. The rearrangement joins TRBV7-9 to TRBJ2-1, with no clear D. This CDR3 reads CSSSSNNEQFF. The CDR3 nucleotides read TGTTCCAGCAGCTCTAACAATGAGCAGTTCTTC.